This TCR beta chain was identified in a study of T cells expressing NK-cell markers. The length of the CDR3 is 16 residues. CDR1 and CDR2 (germline): LGHNT, FRNRAP. TCRdb reprocessed the 5' RACE reads; each CDR3 protein has one entry and no DNA is given. Seen in this sample are roughly 380,000 distinct CDR3 sequences; the ten most common clones hold 5% to 5.5%. The origin of this receptor is a man aged 18-70 years in good health. The rearrangement links TRBV12-5 to TRBJ2-1. The specimen was blood T cells: a sorted CD56 or NKG2C T cell subset, CD4+ or CD8+ T cells, or bulk PBMC T cells (not recorded which). The CDR3: CASGSIPRGSYNEQFF.